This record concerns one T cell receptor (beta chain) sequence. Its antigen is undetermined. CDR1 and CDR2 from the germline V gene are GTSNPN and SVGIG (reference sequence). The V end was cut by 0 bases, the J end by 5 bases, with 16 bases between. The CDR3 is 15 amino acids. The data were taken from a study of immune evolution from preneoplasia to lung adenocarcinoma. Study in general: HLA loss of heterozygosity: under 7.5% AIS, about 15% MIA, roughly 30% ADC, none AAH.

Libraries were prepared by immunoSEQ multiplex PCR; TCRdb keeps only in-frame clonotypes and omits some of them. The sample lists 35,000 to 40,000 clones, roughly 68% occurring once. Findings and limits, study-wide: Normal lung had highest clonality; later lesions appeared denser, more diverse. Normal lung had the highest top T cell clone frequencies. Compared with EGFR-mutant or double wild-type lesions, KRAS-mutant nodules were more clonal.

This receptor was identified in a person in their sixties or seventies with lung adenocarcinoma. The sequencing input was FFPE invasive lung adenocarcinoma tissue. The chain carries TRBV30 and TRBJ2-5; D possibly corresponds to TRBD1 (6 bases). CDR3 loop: CAWSVGQGRWETQYF. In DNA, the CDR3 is TGTGCCTGGAGTGTGGGTCAGGGGCGATGGGAGACCCAGTACTTC.